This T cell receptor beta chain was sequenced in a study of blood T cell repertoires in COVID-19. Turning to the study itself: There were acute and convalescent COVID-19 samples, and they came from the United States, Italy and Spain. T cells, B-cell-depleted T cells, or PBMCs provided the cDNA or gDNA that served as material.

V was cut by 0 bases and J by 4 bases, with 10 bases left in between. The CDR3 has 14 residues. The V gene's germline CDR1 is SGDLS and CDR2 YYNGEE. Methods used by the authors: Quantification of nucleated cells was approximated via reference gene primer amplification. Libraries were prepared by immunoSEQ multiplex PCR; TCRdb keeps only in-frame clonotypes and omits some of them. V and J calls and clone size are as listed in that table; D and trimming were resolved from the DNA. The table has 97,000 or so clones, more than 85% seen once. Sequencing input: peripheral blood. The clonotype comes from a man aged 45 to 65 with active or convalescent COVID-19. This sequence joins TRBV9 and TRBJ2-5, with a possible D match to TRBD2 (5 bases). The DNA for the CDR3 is TGTGCCAGCAGCGTAGGGCCCCGGGGAGAGACCCAGTACTTC. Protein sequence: CASSVGPRGETQYF.